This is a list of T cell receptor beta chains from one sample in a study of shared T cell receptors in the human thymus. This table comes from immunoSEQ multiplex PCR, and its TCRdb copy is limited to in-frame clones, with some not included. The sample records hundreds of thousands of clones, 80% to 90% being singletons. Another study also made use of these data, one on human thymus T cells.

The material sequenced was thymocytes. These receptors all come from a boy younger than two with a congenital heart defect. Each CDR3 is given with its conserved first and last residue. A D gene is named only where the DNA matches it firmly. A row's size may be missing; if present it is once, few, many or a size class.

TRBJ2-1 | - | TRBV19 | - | TGTGCCAGTAGTAAGACCCCGACAGGAGACAATGAGCAGTTCTTC | CASSKTPTGDNEQFF
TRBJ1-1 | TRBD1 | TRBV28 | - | TGTGCCAGCAGTACCTGGACAGGGGAAGCTTTCTTT | CASSTWTGEAFF
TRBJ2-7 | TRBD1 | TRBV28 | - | TGTGCCAGCAGTTCCCAGGACAGGGACGCTTTTAGCTCCTACGAGCAGTACTTC | CASSSQDRDAFSSYEQYF
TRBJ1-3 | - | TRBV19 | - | TGTGCCAGCAAACAGGGTATTGCCGATGCCTCTGGAAACACCATATATTTT | CASKQGIADASGNTIYF
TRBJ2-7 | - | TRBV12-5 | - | TGTGCTAGTGGTCCCCGTATTTACGAGCAGTACTTC | CASGPRIYEQYF
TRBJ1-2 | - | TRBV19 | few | TGTGCCAGTAGTATATCCCCACAGGCCCAGGACGAGGATGGCTACACCTTC | CASSISPQAQDEDGYTF
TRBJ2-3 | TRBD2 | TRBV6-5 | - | TGTGCCAGCAGTACCGGGACTAGCTTCGCAGATACGCAGTATTTT | CASSTGTSFADTQYF
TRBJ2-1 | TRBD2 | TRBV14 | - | TGTGCCAGCAGCTCATTACCCCCTTTGCGGGAGGTTGCTGAGCAGTTCTTC | CASSSLPPLREVAEQFF
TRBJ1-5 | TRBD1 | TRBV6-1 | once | TGTGCCAGCAGTGCCCGGACAGGGGCCCATTATAGCAATCAGCCCCAGCATTTT | CASSARTGAHYSNQPQHF
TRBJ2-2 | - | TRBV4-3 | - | TGCGCCAGCAGCCAAGATTTCGGAGGGGATGACACCGGGGAGCTGTTTTTT | CASSQDFGGDDTGELFF
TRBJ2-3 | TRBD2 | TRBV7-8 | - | TGTGCCAGCAGCTTAGATCAGCGGGGGAACGATACGCAGTATTTT | CASSLDQRGNDTQYF
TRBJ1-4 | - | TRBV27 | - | TGTGCCAGCAGTCCGCCTGGGGGGAATGAAAAACTGTTTTTT | CASSPPGGNEKLFF
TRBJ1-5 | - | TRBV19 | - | TGTGCCAGTCGGTCGCCCCATCAGCCCCAGCATTTT | CASRSPHQPQHF
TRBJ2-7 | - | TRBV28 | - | TGTGCCAGCAGGCTACCCGGACAGATCTACGAGCAGTACTTC | CASRLPGQIYEQYF
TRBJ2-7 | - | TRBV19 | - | TGTGCCAGTAGTACGGAAAGGGGTCCCCGAGTTTACGAGCAGTACTTC | CASSTERGPRVYEQYF
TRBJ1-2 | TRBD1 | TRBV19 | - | TGTGCCAGTAGACCCCGGGGACAGGCCTCTAACTATGGCTACACCTTC | CASRPRGQASNYGYTF
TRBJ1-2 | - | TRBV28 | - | TGTGCCAGCAGTTTATCGCACGCCGGTAACTATGGCTACACCTTC | CASSLSHAGNYGYTF
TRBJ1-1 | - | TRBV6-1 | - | TGTGCCAGCAGCGTAGGGGTGAACACTGAAGCTTTCTTT | CASSVGVNTEAFF
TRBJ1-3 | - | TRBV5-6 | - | TGTGCCAGCAGCTTGAGGACACCAGTCGGATACTCTGGAAACACCATATATTTT | CASSLRTPVGYSGNTIYF
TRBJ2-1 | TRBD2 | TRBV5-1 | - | TGCGCCAGCAGCTTCAGCGGGAGGGCCCACAATGAGCAGTTCTTC | CASSFSGRAHNEQFF
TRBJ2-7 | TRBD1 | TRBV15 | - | TGTGCCACCAGCAGAGACGATACAGGGGGCTACGAGCAGTACTTC | CATSRDDTGGYEQYF
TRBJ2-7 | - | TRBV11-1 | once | TGTGCCAGCAGCTTAGCCGGGTACGAGCAGTACTTC | CASSLAGYEQYF
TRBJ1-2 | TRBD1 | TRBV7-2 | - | TGTGCCAGCAGCTTATCAGAGGGGGCGAGGGGCTACACCTTC | CASSLSEGARGYTF
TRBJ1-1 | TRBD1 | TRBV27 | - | TGTGCCAGCAGTAGGGGGGCAGGGGGACCGGAGGGCACTGAAGCTTTCTTT | CASSRGAGGPEGTEAFF
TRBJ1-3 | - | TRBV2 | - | TGTGCCAGCAGACCTGAAATGGCCCAGGGATCCATATATTTT | CASRPEMAQGSIYF
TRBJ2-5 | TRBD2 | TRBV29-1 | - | TGCAGCGTCGGACTAGCGGGGGGCCTGTACCAAGAGACCCAGTACTTC | CSVGLAGGLYQETQYF
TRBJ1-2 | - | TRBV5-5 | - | TGTGCCAGCAGCTTGGCCGCACAGGCGGTCTATGGCTACACCTTC | CASSLAAQAVYGYTF
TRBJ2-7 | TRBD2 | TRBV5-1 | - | TGCGCCAGCAGCTTGGCGGGGACTAGCGGGGGACCCTACGAGCAGTACTTC | CASSLAGTSGGPYEQYF
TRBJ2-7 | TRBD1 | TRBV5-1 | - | TGCGCCAGCAGCTTGAGACAGGGACACTACGAGCAGTACTTC | CASSLRQGHYEQYF
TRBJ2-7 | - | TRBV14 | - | TGTGCCAGCAGCCAAGAGGGCAGGCCCTACGAGCAGTACTTC | CASSQEGRPYEQYF
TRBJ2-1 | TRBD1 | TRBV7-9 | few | TGTGCCAGCAGCTATCAGGGGGGACAGGGGCACAATGAGCAGTTCTTC | CASSYQGGQGHNEQFF
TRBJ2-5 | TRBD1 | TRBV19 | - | TGTGCCAGTAGCCGGACAGGGGGCCGGGAGACCCAGTACTTC | CASSRTGGRETQYF
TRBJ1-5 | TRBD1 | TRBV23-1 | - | TGCGCCAGCAGTCACCGGGACAGGGGGGATCAGCCCCAGCATTTT | CASSHRDRGDQPQHF
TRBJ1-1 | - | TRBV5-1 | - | TGCGCCAGCAGCCAGGAAGTGAACACTGAAGCTTTCTTT | CASSQEVNTEAFF
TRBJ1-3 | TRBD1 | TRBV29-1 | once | TGCAGCGTCACAAAATACAGGGGCTTCGGAAACACCATATATTTT | CSVTKYRGFGNTIYF
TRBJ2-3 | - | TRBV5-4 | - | TGTGCCAGCAGCCCGGGAGAGGGCACAGATACGCAGTATTTT | CASSPGEGTDTQYF